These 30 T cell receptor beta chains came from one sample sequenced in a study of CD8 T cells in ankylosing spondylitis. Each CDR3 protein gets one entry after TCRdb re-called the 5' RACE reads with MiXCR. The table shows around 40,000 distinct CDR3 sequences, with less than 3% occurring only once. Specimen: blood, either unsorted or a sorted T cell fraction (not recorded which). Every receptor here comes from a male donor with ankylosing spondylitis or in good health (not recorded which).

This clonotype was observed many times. CDR3 bases: TGTGCCAGCAGCGCGCAGGGGCGGACTAACTATGGCTACACCTTC. Its protein is CASSAQGRTNYGYTF. V is TRBV9 and J is TRBJ1-2; TRBD1 is a possible D gene (6 bases). The V gene lost 3 bases and the J gene lost 0 bases, with 12 bases spanning the gap. Germline V gene lookup returns CDR1 SGDLS and CDR2 YYNGEE. This CDR3 contains 15 residues.

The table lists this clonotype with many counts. The CDR3 DNA is TGTGCCAGCAGCGTAGCGGGCAGAAGCACAGATACGCAGTATTTT. This encodes CASSVAGRSTDTQYF. V usage is TRBV9 and J usage is TRBJ2-3; D is unclear. Germline CDR1 is SGDLS and CDR2 is YYNGEE. The CDR3 spans 15 residues. V lost 0 bases to trimming and J lost 0 bases, with 8 bases between them. Using reference TRBV9 and TRBJ2-3 for the parts outside the CDR3, the full variable domain is DSGVTQTPKHLITATGQRVTLRCSPRSGDLSVYWYQQSLDQGLQFLIQYYNGEERAKGNILERFSAQQFPDLHSELNLSSLELGDSALYFCASSVAGRSTDTQYFGPGTRLTVL.

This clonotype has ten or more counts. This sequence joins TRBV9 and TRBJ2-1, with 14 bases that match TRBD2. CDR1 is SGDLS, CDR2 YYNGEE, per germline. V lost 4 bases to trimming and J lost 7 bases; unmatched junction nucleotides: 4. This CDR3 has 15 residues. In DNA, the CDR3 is TGTGCCAGCAGCACGGGACTAGCGGGAGTAAATGAGCAGTTCTTC. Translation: CASSTGLAGVNEQFF.

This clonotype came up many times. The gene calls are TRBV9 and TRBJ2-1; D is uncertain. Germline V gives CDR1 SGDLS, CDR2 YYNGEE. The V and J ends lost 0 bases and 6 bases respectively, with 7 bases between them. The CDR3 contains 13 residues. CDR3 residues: CASSVGFGNEQFF. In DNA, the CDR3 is TGTGCCAGCAGCGTAGGATTTGGCAATGAGCAGTTCTTC. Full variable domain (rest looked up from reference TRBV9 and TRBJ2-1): DSGVTQTPKHLITATGQRVTLRCSPRSGDLSVYWYQQSLDQGLQFLIQYYNGEERAKGNILERFSAQQFPDLHSELNLSSLELGDSALYFCASSVGFGNEQFFGPGTRLTVL.

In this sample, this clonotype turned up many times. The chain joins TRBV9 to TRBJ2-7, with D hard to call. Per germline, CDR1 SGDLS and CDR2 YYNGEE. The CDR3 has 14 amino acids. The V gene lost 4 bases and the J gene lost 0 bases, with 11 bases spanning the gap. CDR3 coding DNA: TGTGCCAGCAGCCCCCAGGCAATCTCCTACGAGCAGTACTTC. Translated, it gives CASSPQAISYEQYF.

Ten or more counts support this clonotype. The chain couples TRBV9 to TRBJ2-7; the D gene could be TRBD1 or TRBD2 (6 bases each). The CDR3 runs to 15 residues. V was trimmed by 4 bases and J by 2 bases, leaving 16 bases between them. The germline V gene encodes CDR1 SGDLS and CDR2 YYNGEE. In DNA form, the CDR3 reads TGTGCCAGCAGCCCAAGGGGGACTCTGACCTACGAGCAGTACTTC. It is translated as CASSPRGTLTYEQYF.

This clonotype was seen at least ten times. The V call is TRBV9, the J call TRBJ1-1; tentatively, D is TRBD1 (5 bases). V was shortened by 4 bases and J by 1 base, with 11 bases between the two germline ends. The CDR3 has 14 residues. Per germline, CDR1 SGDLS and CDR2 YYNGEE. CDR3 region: CASSRQGSNTEAFF. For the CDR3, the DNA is TGTGCCAGCAGCCGGCAGGGATCGAACACTGAAGCTTTCTTT.

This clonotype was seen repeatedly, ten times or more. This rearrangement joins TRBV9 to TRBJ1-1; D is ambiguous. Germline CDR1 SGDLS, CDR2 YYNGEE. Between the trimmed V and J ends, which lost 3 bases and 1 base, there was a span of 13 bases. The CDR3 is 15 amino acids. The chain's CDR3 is CASSGNSVRNTEAFF. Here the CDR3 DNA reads TGTGCCAGCAGCGGAAACAGCGTCAGGAACACTGAAGCTTTCTTT.

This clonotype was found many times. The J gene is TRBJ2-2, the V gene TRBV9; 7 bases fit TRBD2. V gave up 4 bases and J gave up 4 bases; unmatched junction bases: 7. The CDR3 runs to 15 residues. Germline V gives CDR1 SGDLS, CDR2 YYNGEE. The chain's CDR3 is CASSPGSGFTGELFF. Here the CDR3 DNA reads TGTGCCAGCAGCCCGGGTAGCGGGTTCACCGGGGAGCTGTTTTTT. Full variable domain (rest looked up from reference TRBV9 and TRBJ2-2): DSGVTQTPKHLITATGQRVTLRCSPRSGDLSVYWYQQSLDQGLQFLIQYYNGEERAKGNILERFSAQQFPDLHSELNLSSLELGDSALYFCASSPGSGFTGELFFGEGSRLTVL.

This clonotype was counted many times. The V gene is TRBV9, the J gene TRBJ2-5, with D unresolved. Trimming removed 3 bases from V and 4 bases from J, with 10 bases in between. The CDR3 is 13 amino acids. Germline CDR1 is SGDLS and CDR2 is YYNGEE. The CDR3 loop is CASSGRIGETQYF. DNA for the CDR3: TGTGCCAGCAGCGGCAGAATCGGAGAGACCCAGTACTTC.

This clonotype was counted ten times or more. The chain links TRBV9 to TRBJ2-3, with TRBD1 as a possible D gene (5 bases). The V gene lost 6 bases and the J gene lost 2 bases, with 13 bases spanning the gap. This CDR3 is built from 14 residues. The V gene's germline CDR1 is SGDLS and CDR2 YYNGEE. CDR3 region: CASKLDSSTDTQYF. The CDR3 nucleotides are TGTGCCAGCAAGCTCGACAGCTCCACAGATACGCAGTATTTT.

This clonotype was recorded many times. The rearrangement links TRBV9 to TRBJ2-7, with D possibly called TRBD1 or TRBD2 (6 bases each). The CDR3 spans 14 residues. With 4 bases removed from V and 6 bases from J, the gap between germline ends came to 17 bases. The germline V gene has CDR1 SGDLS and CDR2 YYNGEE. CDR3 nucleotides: TGTGCCAGCAGCTTAGGAGGGTCGGGGGCCGAGCAGTACTTC. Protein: CASSLGGSGAEQYF.

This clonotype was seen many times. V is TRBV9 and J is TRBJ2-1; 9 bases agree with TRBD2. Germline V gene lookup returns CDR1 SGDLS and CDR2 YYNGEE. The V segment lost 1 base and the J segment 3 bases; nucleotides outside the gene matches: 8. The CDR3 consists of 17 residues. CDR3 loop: CASSVLGSSGIYNEQFF. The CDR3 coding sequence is TGTGCCAGCAGCGTACTGGGGTCTAGCGGGATCTACAATGAGCAGTTCTTC.

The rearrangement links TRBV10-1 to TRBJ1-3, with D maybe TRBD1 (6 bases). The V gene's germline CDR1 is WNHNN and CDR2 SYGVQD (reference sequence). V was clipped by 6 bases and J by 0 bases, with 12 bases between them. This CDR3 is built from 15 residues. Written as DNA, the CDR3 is TGCGCCAGCAGAGTAAGGGGGAGCTCTGGAAACACCATATATTTT. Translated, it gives CASRVRGSSGNTIYF.

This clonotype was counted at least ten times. The CDR3 DNA sequence: TGTGCCAGCACCCGGCGGACTAACACCGGGGAGCTGTTTTTT. Its protein product is CASTRRTNTGELFF. The chain carries TRBV9 and TRBJ2-2, with D possibly being TRBD2 (5 bases). The CDR3 runs to 14 residues. The germline V and J ends were trimmed by 6 bases and 2 bases, with 11 bases remaining between them. CDR1 and CDR2 (germline): SGDLS, YYNGEE.

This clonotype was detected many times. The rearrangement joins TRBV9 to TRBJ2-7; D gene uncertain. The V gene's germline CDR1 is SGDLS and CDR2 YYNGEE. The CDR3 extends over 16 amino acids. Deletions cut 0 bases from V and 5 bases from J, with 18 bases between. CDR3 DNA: TGTGCCAGCAGCGTAGGAGCCTTCGCGGAGACCGACGAGCAGTACTTC. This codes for CASSVGAFAETDEQYF.

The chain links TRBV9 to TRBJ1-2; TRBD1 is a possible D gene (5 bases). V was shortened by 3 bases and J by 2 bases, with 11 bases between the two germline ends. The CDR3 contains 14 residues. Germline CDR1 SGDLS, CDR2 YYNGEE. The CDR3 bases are TGTGCCAGCAGCGCTTGGGGCGGGAACTATGGCTACACCTTC. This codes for CASSAWGGNYGYTF.

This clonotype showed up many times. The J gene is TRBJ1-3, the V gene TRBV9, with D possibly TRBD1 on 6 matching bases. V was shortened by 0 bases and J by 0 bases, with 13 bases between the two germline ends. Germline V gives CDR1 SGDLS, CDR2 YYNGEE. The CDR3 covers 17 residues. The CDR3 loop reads CASSVVDRSSSGNTIYF. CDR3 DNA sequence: TGTGCCAGCAGCGTAGTCGACAGGTCGAGCTCTGGAAACACCATATATTTT.

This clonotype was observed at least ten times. The CDR3 region has the DNA TGTGCCAGCAGCGTATCATCTAGGGGACATAGCTCCTACGAGCAGTACTTC. Translation gives CASSVSSRGHSSYEQYF. This rearrangement joins TRBV9 to TRBJ2-7; tentative D call: TRBD1 (6 bases). Per germline, CDR1 SGDLS and CDR2 YYNGEE. This CDR3 region has 17 residues. Trimming stripped 1 base from V and 0 bases from J, with 17 bases between.

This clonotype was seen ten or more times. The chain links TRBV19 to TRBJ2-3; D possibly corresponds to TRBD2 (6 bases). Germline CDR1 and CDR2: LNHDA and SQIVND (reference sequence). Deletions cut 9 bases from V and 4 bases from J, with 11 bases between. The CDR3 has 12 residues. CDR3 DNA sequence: TGTGCCAGGGTTGGAGGGTCAGATACGCAGTATTTT. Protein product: CARVGGSDTQYF. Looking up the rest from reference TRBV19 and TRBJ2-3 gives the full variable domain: DGGITQSPKYLFRKEGQNVTLSCEQNLNHDAMYWYRQDPGQGLRLIYYSQIVNDFQKGDIAEGYSVSREKKESFPLTVTSAQKNPTAFYLCARVGGSDTQYFGPGTRLTVL.

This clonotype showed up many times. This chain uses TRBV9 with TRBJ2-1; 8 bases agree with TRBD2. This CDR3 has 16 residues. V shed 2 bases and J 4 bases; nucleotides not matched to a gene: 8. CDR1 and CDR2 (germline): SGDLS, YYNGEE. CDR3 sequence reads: CASSVDPTSEYNEQFF. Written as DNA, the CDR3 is TGTGCCAGCAGCGTTGACCCGACTAGCGAGTACAATGAGCAGTTCTTC.

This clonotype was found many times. The CDR3 is CASSPYRDPYEQYF. The CDR3 DNA reads as TGTGCCAGCAGCCCCTACAGGGACCCCTACGAGCAGTACTTC. This chain connects TRBV9 to TRBJ2-7; tentatively, D is TRBD1 (6 bases). V dropped 4 bases and J dropped 2 bases, with 13 bases sitting between them. The CDR3 covers 14 residues. Per the germline V gene, CDR1 is SGDLS and CDR2 is YYNGEE.

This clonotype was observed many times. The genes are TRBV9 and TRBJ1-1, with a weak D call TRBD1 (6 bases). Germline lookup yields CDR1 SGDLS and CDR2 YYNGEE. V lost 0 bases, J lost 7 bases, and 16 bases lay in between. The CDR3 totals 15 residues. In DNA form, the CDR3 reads TGTGCCAGCAGCGTAGGGAACAGGGATATCAGTGAAGCTTTCTTT. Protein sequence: CASSVGNRDISEAFF.

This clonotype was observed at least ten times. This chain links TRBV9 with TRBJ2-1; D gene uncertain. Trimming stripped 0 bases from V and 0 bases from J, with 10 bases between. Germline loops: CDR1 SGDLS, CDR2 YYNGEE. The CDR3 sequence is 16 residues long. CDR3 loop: CASSVGSSLSYNEQFF. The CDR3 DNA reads TGTGCCAGCAGCGTAGGGAGCAGCCTCTCCTACAATGAGCAGTTCTTC.

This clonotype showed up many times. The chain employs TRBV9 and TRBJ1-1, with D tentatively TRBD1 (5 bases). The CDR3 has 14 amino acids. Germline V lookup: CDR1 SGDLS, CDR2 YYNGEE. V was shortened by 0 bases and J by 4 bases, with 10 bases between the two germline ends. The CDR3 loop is CASSVVGGITEAFF. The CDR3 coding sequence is TGTGCCAGCAGCGTAGTGGGGGGGATCACTGAAGCTTTCTTT.

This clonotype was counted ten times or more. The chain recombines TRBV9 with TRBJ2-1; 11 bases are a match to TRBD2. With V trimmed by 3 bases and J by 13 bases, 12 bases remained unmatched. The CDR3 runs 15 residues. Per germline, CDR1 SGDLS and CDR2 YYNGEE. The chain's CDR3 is CASSAGGLAGGPQFF. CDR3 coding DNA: TGTGCCAGCAGCGCGGGGGGGCTAGCGGGAGGCCCCCAGTTCTTC.

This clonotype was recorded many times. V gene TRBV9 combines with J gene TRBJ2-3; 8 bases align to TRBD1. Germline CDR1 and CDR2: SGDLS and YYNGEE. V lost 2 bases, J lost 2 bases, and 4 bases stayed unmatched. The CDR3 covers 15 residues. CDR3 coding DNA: TGTGCCAGCAGCGTTTCGGGACAGGCCACAGATACGCAGTATTTT. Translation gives CASSVSGQATDTQYF.

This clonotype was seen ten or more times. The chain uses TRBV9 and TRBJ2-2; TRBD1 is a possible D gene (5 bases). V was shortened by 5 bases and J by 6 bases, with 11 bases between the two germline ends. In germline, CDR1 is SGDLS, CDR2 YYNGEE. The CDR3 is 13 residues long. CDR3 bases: TGTGCCAGCAGGATGGCAGGGTCCGGGGAGCTGTTTTTT. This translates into CASRMAGSGELFF.

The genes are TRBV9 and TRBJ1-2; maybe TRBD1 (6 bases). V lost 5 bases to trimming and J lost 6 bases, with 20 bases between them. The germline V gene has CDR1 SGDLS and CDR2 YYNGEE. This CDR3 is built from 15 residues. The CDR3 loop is CASSASQGPHDGYTF. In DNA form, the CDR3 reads TGTGCCAGCAGTGCCAGTCAGGGGCCCCATGATGGCTACACCTTC. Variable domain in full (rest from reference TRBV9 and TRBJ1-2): DSGVTQTPKHLITATGQRVTLRCSPRSGDLSVYWYQQSLDQGLQFLIQYYNGEERAKGNILERFSAQQFPDLHSELNLSSLELGDSALYFCASSASQGPHDGYTFGSGTRLTVV.

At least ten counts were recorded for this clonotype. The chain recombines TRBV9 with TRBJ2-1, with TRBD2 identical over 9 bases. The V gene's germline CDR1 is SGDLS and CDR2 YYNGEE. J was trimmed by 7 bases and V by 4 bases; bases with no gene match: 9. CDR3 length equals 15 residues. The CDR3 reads CASSLLAGEVNEQFF. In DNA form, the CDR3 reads TGTGCCAGCAGCCTTTTAGCGGGAGAGGTTAATGAGCAGTTCTTC.